One sample yielded the 20 T cell receptor beta chains listed below, sequenced in a study of monozygotic twins with inflammatory bowel disease. TCRdb reworked the 5' RACE reads into one entry per CDR3 protein, no DNA. The sample totals under 350,000 distinct CDR3 sequences. Sequencing was performed on blood. The source of these receptors is a human donor with ulcerative colitis or Crohn's disease, or a healthy co-twin of an affected twin (not recorded which).

The V and J genes are TRBV12-3 or TRBV12-4 and TRBJ2-5; absent DNA, TCRdb's TRBD1 call cannot be checked. The CDR3 runs 15 residues. CDR3 loop: CASSLADRGRETQYF.

The chain couples TRBV9 to TRBJ2-5; there is no DNA to check the TCRdb D call of TRBD1. This CDR3 region has 17 residues. Germline CDR1 is SGDLS and CDR2 is YYNGEE. This chain's CDR3 is CASSEHPQGTFQETQYF.

This chain uses TRBV20-1 with TRBJ2-1; absent DNA, TCRdb's TRBD2 call cannot be checked. From germline, CDR1 is DFQATT and CDR2 SNEGSKA (reference sequence). The CDR3 is 14 residues long. The CDR3 sequence: CSASYGSVYNEQFF.

The CDR3 is CATSPGQLYEQYF. The J gene is TRBJ2-7, the V gene TRBV15; the TCRdb D gene call, TRBD1, has no DNA to confirm it. The CDR3 consists of 13 residues. CDR1 and CDR2 (germline): LNHNV, YYDKDF (reference sequence).

The rearrangement joins TRBV7-2 to TRBJ1-1. The CDR3 runs to 15 residues. Germline V gene sequence: CDR1 SGHTA, CDR2 FQGNSA. CDR3 sequence reads: CASSPDGVMNTEAFF.

The rearrangement uses TRBV5-1 and TRBJ2-2; there is no DNA to check the TCRdb D call of TRBD1. This CDR3 has 14 residues. The germline CDR1 and CDR2 sequences are SGHRS and YFSETQ. The CDR3 loop reads CASHPGQNTGELFF. Full variable domain (remainder filled in from reference TRBV5-1 and TRBJ2-2): KAGVTQTPRYLIKTRGQQVTLSCSPISGHRSVSWYQQTPGQGLQFLFEYFSETQRNKGNFPGRFSGRQFSNSRSEMNVSTLELGDSALYLCASHPGQNTGELFFGEGSRLTVL.

This chain links TRBV3-1 with TRBJ2-7; TCRdb picks TRBD1, but there is no DNA to check that call. The germline gives CDR1 LGHDT, CDR2 YNNKEL (reference sequence). The CDR3 is 16 residues long. CDR3 amino acids: CASSQDPGTGRKTQYF.

CDR3 residues: CSARATSGVSYEQYF. The genes are TRBV20-1 and TRBJ2-7; checking the TCRdb D call of TRBD1 is not possible without DNA. The CDR3 spans 15 residues. Germline V lookup: CDR1 DFQATT, CDR2 SNEGSKA (reference sequence).

The genes are TRBV28 and TRBJ1-2; TCRdb gives TRBD1 as the D gene, but with no DNA this cannot be confirmed. Germline CDR1 MDHEN, CDR2 SYDVKM. This CDR3 spans 12 amino acids. Here the CDR3 reads CATGTGDYGYTF.

The rearrangement joins TRBV7-2 to TRBJ1-3. Germline V gene sequence: CDR1 SGHTA, CDR2 FQGNSA. The CDR3 runs 16 residues. CDR3 loop: CASSLGLVTSGNTIYF.

The V gene is TRBV28, the J gene TRBJ2-7; TCRdb lists TRBD1, though no DNA is available to test this call. The CDR3 consists of 12 residues. CDR1 and CDR2 from the germline V gene are MDHEN and SYDVKM. The CDR3 sequence: CASSPRGPEQYF. The variable domain in full, completed from reference TRBV28 and TRBJ2-7, reads DVKVTQSSRYLVKRTGEKVFLECVQDMDHENMFWYRQDPGLGLRLIYFSYDVKMKEKGDIPEGYSVSREKKERFSLILESASTNQTSMYLCASSPRGPEQYFGPGTRLTVT.

The chain combines TRBV20-1 with TRBJ2-7; TCRdb returns TRBD2, unconfirmable since there is no DNA. CDR3 length: 14 residues. From germline, CDR1 is DFQATT and CDR2 SNEGSKA (reference sequence). CDR3 sequence: CSTTLQQGNYEQYF.

The V and J genes are TRBV12-3 or TRBV12-4 and TRBJ2-7; the TRBD2 assignment by TCRdb is unverifiable without DNA. The CDR3 is 13 amino acids. The CDR3 spells CASRGTLEAEKYF.

This chain joins TRBV5-1 and TRBJ2-1. Germline V gene data show CDR1 as SGHRS and CDR2 as YFSETQ. This CDR3 has 14 residues. This chain's CDR3 is CASSPVRPGYEQFF. Variable domain in full (rest from reference TRBV5-1 and TRBJ2-1): KAGVTQTPRYLIKTRGQQVTLSCSPISGHRSVSWYQQTPGQGLQFLFEYFSETQRNKGNFPGRFSGRQFSNSRSEMNVSTLELGDSALYLCASSPVRPGYEQFFGPGTRLTVL.

V is TRBV3-1 and J is TRBJ1-2. The CDR3 has 14 amino acids. The germline V gene encodes CDR1 LGHDT and CDR2 YNNKEL (reference sequence). This CDR3 is CASSQEGHTYGYTF.

The chain carries TRBV7-9 and TRBJ1-2; no DNA is available, so the TRBD1 call from TCRdb remains unchecked. Germline CDR1 SEHNR, CDR2 FQNEAQ (reference sequence). The CDR3 is 17 residues long. CDR3 residues: CASSSPARGQGWYGYTF.

V is TRBV28 and J is TRBJ1-5; the TCRdb D gene call, TRBD1, has no DNA to confirm it. Germline V gene data show CDR1 as MDHEN and CDR2 as SYDVKM. The CDR3 is 12 residues long. CDR3 residues: CASRTGSQPQHF. The full variable domain, in which reference TRBV28 and TRBJ1-5 provide the parts outside the CDR3, is DVKVTQSSRYLVKRTGEKVFLECVQDMDHENMFWYRQDPGLGLRLIYFSYDVKMKEKGDIPEGYSVSREKKERFSLILESASTNQTSMYLCASRTGSQPQHFGDGTRLSIL.

This sequence joins TRBV10-3 and TRBJ2-1; TCRdb's D gene call, TRBD1, goes unchecked for lack of DNA. Germline V gene sequence: CDR1 ENHRY, CDR2 SYGVKD. The CDR3 sequence is 11 residues long. CDR3 region: CAISEREVAFF.

The chain recombines TRBV7-2 with TRBJ2-7; TCRdb indicates TRBD2, and absent DNA this call remains unverified. Germline V gene data show CDR1 as SGHTA and CDR2 as FQGNSA. This CDR3 contains 14 residues. CDR3 sequence: CASSFGVSGDTSYF.

V usage is TRBV5-4 and J usage is TRBJ1-2. The CDR3 spans 14 residues. The germline V gene has CDR1 SGHNT and CDR2 YYREEE (reference sequence). The CDR3 spells CASSPMGANYGYTF. Combining the CDR3 with reference TRBV5-4 and TRBJ1-2 gives the whole variable domain ETGVTQSPTHLIKTRGQQVTLRCSSQSGHNTVSWYQQALGQGPQFIFQYYREEENGRGNFPPRFSGLQFPNYSSELNVNALELDDSALYLCASSPMGANYGYTFGSGTRLTVV.